These 11 T cell receptor beta chains were all obtained from the same sample, sequenced in a study of CD8 T cells in ankylosing spondylitis. The study, taken as a whole, reports: It appeared that ankylosing spondylitis blood was characterized by a TCR beta motif of seven or eight highly homologous variants.

TCRdb called the 5' RACE reads again in MiXCR, with one record for every CDR3 protein. The repertoire holds about 840,000 distinct CDR3 sequences, with roughly 10% as singletons. These receptors are not linked to any known antigen. The sequenced sample was blood, either unsorted or a sorted T cell fraction (not recorded which). These receptor sequences come from a male donor with ankylosing spondylitis.

This clonotype was found a few times. This rearrangement joins TRBV12-3 or TRBV12-4 to TRBJ2-7, with TRBD1 matching 8 bases. V lost 2 bases, J lost 2 bases, and 5 bases stayed unmatched. The CDR3 is 15 amino acids. Here the CDR3 reads CASSLRGTGPYEQYF. The CDR3 bases are TGTGCCAGCAGTTTACGCGGGACAGGCCCCTACGAGCAGTACTTC.

This clonotype has a handful of counts. This CDR3 reads CASSLTTEHSYNEQFF. Here the CDR3 DNA reads TGTGCCAGCAGTCTGACTACAGAGCACTCCTACAATGAGCAGTTCTTC. V gene TRBV6-1 combines with J gene TRBJ2-1; perhaps TRBD2 as D (5 bases). Per the germline V gene, CDR1 is MNHNS and CDR2 is SASEGT. The CDR3 covers 16 residues. Trimming stripped 5 bases from V and 0 bases from J, with 14 bases between.

This clonotype was detected a few times. This chain uses TRBV28 with TRBJ2-3; 10 nucleotides agree with TRBD1. The germline V gene has CDR1 MDHEN and CDR2 SYDVKM. The CDR3 consists of 16 residues. Losses at the gene ends were 6 bases for V and 3 bases for J; bases not matched to a gene: 9. CDR3 bases: TGTGCCAGCAGCGACAGGGGGCGAAGGGGTACAGATACGCAGTATTTT. This encodes CASSDRGRRGTDTQYF.

This sequence joins TRBV21-1 and TRBJ1-5; the listed D gene, TRBD1, was not tested against the DNA. TRBV21-1 is tagged as a pseudogene. The CDR3 length is 14 residues. CDR3 sequence (DNA): TGTGCCAGCAGCAAAGCCAGGGTGGGTCAGCCCCAGCATTTT. This sequence encodes CASSKARVGQPQHF.

The chain carries TRBV20-1 and TRBJ1-4, with D possibly TRBD1 on 5 matching bases. Germline CDR1 is DFQATT and CDR2 is SNEGSKA (reference sequence). The CDR3 extends over 14 amino acids. V was clipped by 3 bases and J by 3 bases, with 11 bases between them. The chain's CDR3 is CSARTGDPNEKLFF. The CDR3 DNA is TGCAGTGCTAGGACCGGGGACCCTAATGAAAAACTGTTTTTT.

A few counts support this clonotype. V and J are TRBV12-3 or TRBV12-4 and TRBJ2-7; possible D gene TRBD2, 5 bases. The CDR3 sequence is 14 residues long. V lost 0 bases and J 3 bases, leaving 9 bases between the germline ends. This chain's CDR3 is CASSLAGVVYEQYF. The DNA of the CDR3 is TGTGCCAGCAGTTTAGCGGGAGTTGTCTACGAGCAGTACTTC.

The J gene is TRBJ2-7, the V gene TRBV4-2, with D hard to call. This CDR3 region has 14 residues. From germline, CDR1 is LGHNA and CDR2 YNFKEQ. With 0 bases removed from V and 2 bases from J, the gap between germline ends came to 8 bases. CDR3: CASSQETPAYEQYF. For the CDR3, the DNA is TGTGCCAGCAGCCAAGAGACACCTGCCTACGAGCAGTACTTC.

The chain has TRBV28 and TRBJ2-7; possibly TRBD1 for D (5 bases). This CDR3 comprises 13 residues. Trimming removed 3 bases from V and 2 bases from J, with 8 bases in between. The germline gives CDR1 MDHEN, CDR2 SYDVKM. In DNA, the CDR3 is TGTGCCAGCAGTTTTCACAGGACCTACGAGCAGTACTTC. Its translation: CASSFHRTYEQYF.

V gene TRBV28 combines with J gene TRBJ2-2; no definite D call. The V end lost 11 bases, the J end lost 4 bases, and 14 bases lay between the germline ends. Germline-derived CDR1 and CDR2 are MDHEN and SYDVKM. This CDR3 comprises 13 residues. CDR3 amino acids: CAHRRQATGELFF. In DNA, the CDR3 is TGTGCCCATCGTAGGCAGGCCACCGGGGAGCTGTTTTTT.

The rearrangement links TRBV12-3 or TRBV12-4 to TRBJ2-7, with D perhaps matching TRBD1 or TRBD2 (6 bases each). The CDR3 consists of 13 residues. With 7 bases removed from V and 6 bases from J, the gap between germline ends came to 16 bases. CDR3 sequence (DNA): TGTGCCAGCACCCGAGCCGGGGGCTCCGAGCAGTACTTC. It encodes CASTRAGGSEQYF.

In this sample, this clonotype turned up a few times. The genes are TRBV6-5 and TRBJ1-2; the D gene is possibly TRBD1 (5 bases). The CDR3 has 14 amino acids. Germline V gene sequence: CDR1 MNHEY, CDR2 SVGAGI. V was trimmed by 0 bases and J by 8 bases, leaving 13 bases between them. The CDR3 sequence is CASSYSTWGEGYTF. In DNA, the CDR3 is TGTGCCAGCAGTTACTCGACGTGGGGGGAGGGCTACACCTTC.